This TCR beta chain is drawn from a study of T cells expressing NK-cell markers. In the study overall: HCMV seropositivity characterized most of the eight sequenced donors, and seronegativity one. Study results and limitations: Of the CD8+ T cell pool in about six donors, roughly 1.0-8% was accounted for by dominant NKG2C+ clonotypes.

Remarks on this clonotype: Antigen specificity is unknown.

TCRdb reprocessed the 5' RACE reads and reports one entry per CDR3 protein, with no DNA. There are approximately 550,000 distinct CDR3 sequences in the sample, with less than 4.5% held by the top ten. CDR1 is SGDLS, CDR2 YYNGEE, per germline. The CDR3 runs to 15 residues. The clonotype comes from a man younger than 35 in good health. Sequenced sample: blood T cells: a sorted CD56 or NKG2C T cell subset, CD4+ or CD8+ T cells, or bulk PBMC T cells (not recorded which). The rearrangement joins TRBV9 to TRBJ1-4. The CDR3: CASSPAGGRDEKLFF.